The T cell receptor beta chain described here comes from a study of neurological immune-mediated disorders. This clonotype was detected many times. It was by 5'RACE with 10-nucleotide random UMIs that the cDNA was made. TCRdb called the 5' RACE reads again in MiXCR, with one record for every CDR3 protein. The sample records 65,000 to 70,000 distinct CDR3 sequences, roughly 3.9% being singletons. The sequencing sample was made of PBMCs. This receptor was identified in a young man with multiple sclerosis.

As DNA, the CDR3 is TGCGCCAGCGGGTGGGGGGACATGAAGAACACTGAAGCTTTCTTT. Translated: CASGWGDMKNTEAFF. The V and J genes are TRBV5-1 and TRBJ1-1, with D perhaps matching TRBD1 (6 bases). The germline V gene has CDR1 SGHRS and CDR2 YFSETQ. The CDR3 has 15 residues. Between the trimmed V and J ends, which lost 7 bases and 1 base, there was a span of 17 bases.